This T cell receptor beta chain comes out of a study of identical twins. The CDR3 consists of 15 residues. Trimming took 10 bases from V and 0 from J; bases not matched to a gene: 8. TCRdb redid the calling of the 5' RACE reads with MiXCR, one entry per CDR3 protein. The table includes some 760,000 distinct CDR3 sequences, 15% to 20% detected once. The same data also contributed to another study, on T cells expressing NK-cell markers.

The source of this sequence is a woman under 30 in good health. V usage is TRBV12-3 or TRBV12-4 and J usage is TRBJ2-2, with TRBD2 matching over 7 bases. Material: PBMCs. CDR3: CATTGGRTNTGELFF. CDR3 bases: TGTGCCACGACGGGGGGAAGAACGAACACCGGGGAGCTGTTTTTT.